Below are 20 T cell receptor beta chains sequenced from a single sample in a study of blood T cell repertoires in COVID-19. Repertoires were generated with immunoSEQ multiplex PCR, while TCRdb's copy carries only in-frame clones and drops some. This sample carries around 240,000 clones, 70% to 90% of them seen once, and the ten largest clones take approximately 2%. Sequenced: PBMCs or T cells enriched from blood (not recorded which). These receptors were taken from a woman aged 50 to 60 who had recovered from COVID-19.

V is TRBV15 and J is TRBJ2-7, with 7 bases fitting TRBD2. The CDR3 is 14 amino acids. Per the germline V gene, CDR1 is LNHNV and CDR2 is YYDKDF (reference sequence). After removal of 5 bases from V and 2 bases from J, the junction contained 6 bases not matched to a gene. CDR3 in amino acids: CATSPSGEAYEQYF. The DNA of the CDR3 is TGTGCCACCAGCCCGAGCGGGGAAGCCTACGAGCAGTACTTC.

The rearrangement joins TRBV28 to TRBJ2-2; 8 bases match TRBD1. Looked up from germline, CDR1 is MDHEN and CDR2 is SYDVKM. The CDR3 sequence is 15 residues long. Germline trimming cut 2 bases from V and 5 bases from J; bases unmatched to any gene: 4. This CDR3 reads CASSLGQGMTGELFF. The CDR3 nucleotides read TGTGCCAGCAGTTTAGGACAGGGAATGACCGGGGAGCTGTTTTTT.

The V and J genes are TRBV19 and TRBJ2-2; 12 nucleotides agree with TRBD2. The length of the CDR3 is 19 residues. Germline lookup yields CDR1 LNHDA and CDR2 SQIVND (reference sequence). V lost 8 bases to trimming and J lost 5 bases; unmatched junction nucleotides: 18. The CDR3 coding sequence is TGTGCCAGTGCATACCCGAGAGGACTAGCGGGAAAGGATACCGGGGAGCTGTTTTTT. This translates into CASAYPRGLAGKDTGELFF.

J is TRBJ1-1 and V is TRBV3-1 (or the pseudogene TRBV3-2), with D perhaps matching TRBD1 (6 bases). Trimming left V 3 bases short and J 5 bases short, with 13 bases between. The germline V gene encodes CDR1 LGHDT and CDR2 YNNKEL (reference sequence). The CDR3 covers 14 residues. The CDR3: CASSHGRGGTEAFF. The CDR3 nucleotides read TGTGCCAGCAGCCATGGCAGGGGTGGTACTGAAGCTTTCTTT.

This chain links TRBV11-2 with TRBJ1-3; D is uncertain. Trimming left V 6 bases short and J 3 bases short, with 12 bases between. This CDR3 is built from 14 residues. The germline CDR1 and CDR2 sequences are SGHAT and FQNNGV. The CDR3 reads CASRIQELGNTIYF. The DNA of the CDR3 is TGTGCCAGCAGGATCCAGGAACTTGGAAACACCATATATTTT.

This clone showed up just once. V is TRBV5-1 and J is TRBJ1-4; 7 positions agree with TRBD1. The germline V gene encodes CDR1 SGHRS and CDR2 YFSETQ. This CDR3 region has 15 residues. The J segment lost 8 bases and the V segment lost 4 bases, leaving 11 bases of the junction unmatched. The CDR3 DNA reads as TGCGCCAGCAGCCACCGGGACAGCACCTGGGAAAAACTGTTTTTT. This codes for CASSHRDSTWEKLFF. The entire variable domain, with the rest obtained from reference TRBV5-1 and TRBJ1-4, is as follows: KAGVTQTPRYLIKTRGQQVTLSCSPISGHRSVSWYQQTPGQGLQFLFEYFSETQRNKGNFPGRFSGRQFSNSRSEMNVSTLELGDSALYLCASSHRDSTWEKLFFGSGTQLSVL.

The chain is built from TRBV2 and TRBJ1-6; 8 nucleotides align to TRBD1. Germline assignment: CDR1 SNHLY and CDR2 FYNNEI. The CDR3 covers 14 residues. Trimming cost V 4 bases and J 16 bases; bases outside gene matches: 12. For the CDR3, the DNA is TGTGCCAGCAGTGGGACAGGGACCCAAGGAGGGCTCCACTTT. As protein: CASSGTGTQGGLHF.

The chain couples TRBV5-4 to TRBJ2-1, with 12 bases lining up with TRBD2. V lost 5 bases to trimming and J lost 7 bases; unmatched junction nucleotides: 7. Germline values: CDR1 SGHNT, CDR2 YYREEE (reference sequence). The CDR3 runs to 15 residues. The DNA of the CDR3 is TGTGCCAGCAGTGAAGGACTAGCGGGAAGTAATGAGCAGTTCTTC. This codes for CASSEGLAGSNEQFF.

The chain uses TRBV19 and TRBJ1-1, with 7 bases identical to TRBD1. Germline-derived CDR1 and CDR2 are LNHDA and SQIVND (reference sequence). Trimming cost V 7 bases and J 4 bases; bases outside gene matches: 9. The CDR3 is 14 residues long. The CDR3 protein is CASTSDRAPTEAFF. CDR3 sequence (DNA): TGTGCCAGTACGTCAGACAGGGCCCCCACTGAAGCTTTCTTT.

The chain carries TRBV10-3 and TRBJ2-1, with 11 bases matching TRBD2. This CDR3 spans 14 amino acids. V was clipped by 4 bases and J by 9 bases; unmatched bases: 5. Germline CDR1 reads ENHRY; CDR2 reads SYGVKD. CDR3 coding DNA: TGTGCCATCAGTGCTAGCGGGGGGATTGTTGAGCAGTTCTTC. Translating gives CAISASGGIVEQFF.

The chain couples TRBV28 to TRBJ2-1; 9 bases are shared with TRBD1. V lost 4 bases and J lost 6; bases outside the gene matches: 1. This CDR3 has 13 amino acids. From germline, CDR1 is MDHEN and CDR2 SYDVKM. The CDR3 region is CASSSGQGNEQFF. Here the CDR3 DNA reads TGTGCCAGCAGTTCGGGACAGGGCAATGAGCAGTTCTTC.

V gene TRBV4-1 combines with J gene TRBJ1-5; possible D gene TRBD1, 6 bases. Germline values: CDR1 MGHRA, CDR2 YSYEKL. Trimming took off 1 base at V and 1 base at J, with 29 bases between the two ends. The CDR3 covers 22 residues. The CDR3 DNA follows: TGCGCCAGCAGCCAAGTACTTCGGGGCCTAAGGGGTCCGAGGGGGAGCAATCAGCCCCAGCATTTT. Residues: CASSQVLRGLRGPRGSNQPQHF.

The CDR3 reads CASSPKTPGDLRVEQYF. As DNA, the CDR3 is TGTGCCAGCTCACCAAAGACGCCGGGAGATTTACGAGTCGAGCAGTACTTC. This chain connects TRBV18 to TRBJ2-7, with a possible D match to TRBD2 (6 bases). The CDR3 spans 17 residues. Germline loops: CDR1 KGHSH, CDR2 LQKENI. The V gene lost 2 bases and the J gene lost 6 bases, with 23 bases spanning the gap.

This sequence joins TRBV5-1 and TRBJ2-5, with TRBD2 matching 11 bases. There are 18 residues in the CDR3. J was trimmed by 5 bases and V by 5 bases; bases with no gene match: 17. CDR1 is SGHRS and CDR2 is YFSETQ in the germline V gene. CDR3 in DNA: TGCGCCAGCAGAGTGGGGGCTAGCGGGAGGCCGGGGGAGGAGACCCAGTACTTC. Its protein is CASRVGASGRPGEETQYF.

This sequence joins TRBV9 and TRBJ2-5; 10 bases map to TRBD1. Per the germline V gene, CDR1 is SGDLS and CDR2 is YYNGEE. CDR3 length: 16 amino acids. Trimming took 0 bases from V and 5 from J; bases not matched to a gene: 7. CDR3 in DNA: TGTGCCAGCAGCGTAGGTAGGGGACAGGGGTTGGAGACCCAGTACTTC. It is translated as CASSVGRGQGLETQYF.

This clone was detected a few times. The rearrangement uses TRBV6-1 and TRBJ1-5, with D tentatively TRBD1 (6 bases). The germline CDR1 and CDR2 sequences are MNHNS and SASEGT. There are 16 residues in the CDR3. With 1 base removed from V and 2 bases from J, the gap between germline ends came to 12 bases. The CDR3 protein is CASSEGRGTGNQPQHF. In DNA, the CDR3 is TGTGCCAGCAGTGAAGGAAGGGGGACGGGCAATCAGCCCCAGCATTTT.

The chain uses TRBV11-3 and TRBJ2-1; 9 positions agree with TRBD2. J gave up 7 bases and V 4 bases, and 5 bases lay outside the gene matches. Germline V gene lookup returns CDR1 SGHNT and CDR2 YENEEA. The CDR3 is 14 amino acids. The CDR3 region has the DNA TGTGCCAGCAGCTCCGGGACTAGCCGGAATGAGCAGTTCTTC. Translated, it gives CASSSGTSRNEQFF.

The V call is TRBV6-2 or TRBV6-3, the J call TRBJ1-2, with D perhaps TRBD1 (5 bases). Germline V lookup: CDR1 MNHEY, CDR2 SVGEGT. The length of the CDR3 is 12 residues. The ends were cut back, 0 bases at V and 8 bases at J, with 7 bases in the middle. CDR3 nucleotide sequence: TGTGCCAGCAGTTACTCAAGGGGAGGCTACACCTTC. Protein: CASSYSRGGYTF.

The chain couples TRBV4-1 to TRBJ2-1, with TRBD2 identical over 8 bases. Germline loops: CDR1 MGHRA, CDR2 YSYEKL. Trimming removed 2 bases from V and 3 bases from J; junction bases left unmatched: 6. The CDR3 runs 16 residues. The CDR3 coding sequence is TGCGCCAGCAGCCAAACGAGCAGCGGGAGCTACAATGAGCAGTTCTTC. Encoded protein: CASSQTSSGSYNEQFF.

V gene TRBV7-6 combines with J gene TRBJ2-7; 13 bases are shared with TRBD2. The CDR3 loop spans 16 amino acids. The germline gives CDR1 SGHVS, CDR2 FNYEAQ. J was trimmed by 5 bases and V by 5 bases; bases with no gene match: 9. CDR3 sequence reads: CASSPGTSGIFNEQYF. CDR3 bases: TGTGCCAGCAGCCCCGGGACTAGCGGGATTTTCAACGAGCAGTACTTC.